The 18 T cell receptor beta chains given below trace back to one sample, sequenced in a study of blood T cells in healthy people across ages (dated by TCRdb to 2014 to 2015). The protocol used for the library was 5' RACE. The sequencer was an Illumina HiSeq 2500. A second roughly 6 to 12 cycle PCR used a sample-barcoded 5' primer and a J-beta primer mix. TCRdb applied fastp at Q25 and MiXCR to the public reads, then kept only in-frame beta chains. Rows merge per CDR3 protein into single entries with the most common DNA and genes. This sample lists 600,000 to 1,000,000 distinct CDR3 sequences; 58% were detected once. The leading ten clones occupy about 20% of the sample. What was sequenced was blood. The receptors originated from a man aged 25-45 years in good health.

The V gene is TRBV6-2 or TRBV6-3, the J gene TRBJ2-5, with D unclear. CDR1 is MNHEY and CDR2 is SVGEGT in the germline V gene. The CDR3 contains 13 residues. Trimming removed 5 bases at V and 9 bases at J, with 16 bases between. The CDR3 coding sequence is TGTGCCAGCAGTGACCCACCGGGCGGCGCCCAGTACTTC. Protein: CASSDPPGGAQYF.

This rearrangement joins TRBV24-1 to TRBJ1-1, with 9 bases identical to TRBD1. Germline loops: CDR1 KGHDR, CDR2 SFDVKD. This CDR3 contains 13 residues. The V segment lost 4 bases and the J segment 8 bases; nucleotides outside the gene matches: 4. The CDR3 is CATSDPGTGEAFF. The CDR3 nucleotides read TGTGCCACCAGTGACCCGGGGACAGGGGAAGCTTTCTTT.

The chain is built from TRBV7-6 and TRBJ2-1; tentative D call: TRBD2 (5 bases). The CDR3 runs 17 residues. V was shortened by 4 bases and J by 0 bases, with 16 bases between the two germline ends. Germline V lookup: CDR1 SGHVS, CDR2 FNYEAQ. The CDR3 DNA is TGTGCCAGCAGCTCAGGCGGGCCCCTGAGCTCCTACAATGAGCAGTTCTTC. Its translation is CASSSGGPLSSYNEQFF.

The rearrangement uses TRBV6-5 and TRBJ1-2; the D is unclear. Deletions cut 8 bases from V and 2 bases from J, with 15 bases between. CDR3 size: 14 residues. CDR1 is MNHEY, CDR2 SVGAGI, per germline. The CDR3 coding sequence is TGTGCCAGCTCCCGGCAGGTGGAGAACTATGGCTACACCTTC. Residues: CASSRQVENYGYTF.

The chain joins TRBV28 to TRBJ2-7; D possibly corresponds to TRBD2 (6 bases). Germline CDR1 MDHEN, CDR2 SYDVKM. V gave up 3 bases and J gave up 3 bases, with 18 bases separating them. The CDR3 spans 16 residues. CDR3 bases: TGTGCCAGCAGTTTTAACCAGCGGGTACGGCTCTACGAGCAGTACTTC. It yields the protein CASSFNQRVRLYEQYF.

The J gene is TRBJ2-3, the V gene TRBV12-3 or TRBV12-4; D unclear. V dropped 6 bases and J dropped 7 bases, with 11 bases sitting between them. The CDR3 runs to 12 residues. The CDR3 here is CASRFTAHTQYF. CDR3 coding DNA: TGTGCCAGCAGATTTACTGCACATACGCAGTATTTT.

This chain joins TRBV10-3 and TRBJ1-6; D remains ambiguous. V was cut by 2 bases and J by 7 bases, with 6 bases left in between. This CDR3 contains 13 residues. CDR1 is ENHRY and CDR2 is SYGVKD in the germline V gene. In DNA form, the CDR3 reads TGTGCCATCAGTGAGCCCTTAAATTCACCCCTCCACTTT. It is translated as CAISEPLNSPLHF.

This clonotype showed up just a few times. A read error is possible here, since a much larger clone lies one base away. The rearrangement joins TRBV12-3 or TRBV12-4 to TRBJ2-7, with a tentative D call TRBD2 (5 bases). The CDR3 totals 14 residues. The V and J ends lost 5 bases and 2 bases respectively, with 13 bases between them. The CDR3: CASSVKGDTYEQYF. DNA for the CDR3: TGTGCCAGCAGTGTTAAGGGAGACACCTACGAGCAGTACTTC.

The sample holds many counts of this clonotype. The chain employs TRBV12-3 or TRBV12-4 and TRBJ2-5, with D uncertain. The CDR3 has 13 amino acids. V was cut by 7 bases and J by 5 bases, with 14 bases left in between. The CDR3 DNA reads TGTGCCAGCAACACCCAGCTTGCGGAGACCCAGTACTTC. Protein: CASNTQLAETQYF.

The CDR3 sequence is CSAPTGDEYGYTF. The CDR3 DNA sequence: TGCAGCGCGCCCACCGGGGACGAGTATGGCTACACCTTC. The rearrangement links TRBV29-1 to TRBJ1-2, with a possible D match to TRBD1 (5 bases). The V gene's germline CDR1 is SQVTM and CDR2 ANQGSEA. This CDR3 has 13 amino acids. V was trimmed by 7 bases and J by 5 bases, leaving 17 bases between them. Based on the CDR3 plus reference TRBV29-1 and TRBJ1-2, the full variable domain is SAVISQKPSRDICQRGTSLTIQCQVDSQVTMMFWYRQQPGQSLTLIATANQGSEATYESGFVIDKFPISRPNLTFSTLTVSNMSPEDSSIYLCSAPTGDEYGYTFGSGTRLTVV.

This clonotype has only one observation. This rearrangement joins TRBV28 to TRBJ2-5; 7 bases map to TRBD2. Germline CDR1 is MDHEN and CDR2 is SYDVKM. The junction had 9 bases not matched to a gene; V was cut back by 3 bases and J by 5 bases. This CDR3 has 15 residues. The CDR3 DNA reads TGTGCCAGCAGTTTGAGTGGGACTACAGAGGAGACCCAGTACTTC. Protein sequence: CASSLSGTTEETQYF.

DNA of the CDR3: TGTGCCATCAGCGCTGCCGAGAACACTGAAGCTTTCTTT. Translating it yields CAISAAENTEAFF. V usage is TRBV10-3 and J usage is TRBJ1-1; D remains ambiguous. Germline CDR1 and CDR2: ENHRY and SYGVKD. CDR3 length: 13 amino acids. V was shortened by 6 bases and J by 1 base, with 9 bases between the two germline ends.

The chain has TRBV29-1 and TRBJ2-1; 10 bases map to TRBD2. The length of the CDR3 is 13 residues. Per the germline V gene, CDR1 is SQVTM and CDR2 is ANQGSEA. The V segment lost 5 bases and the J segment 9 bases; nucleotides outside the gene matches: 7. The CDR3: CSVCLAGVIEQFF. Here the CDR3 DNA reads TGCAGCGTTTGTCTAGCGGGAGTGATTGAGCAGTTCTTC.

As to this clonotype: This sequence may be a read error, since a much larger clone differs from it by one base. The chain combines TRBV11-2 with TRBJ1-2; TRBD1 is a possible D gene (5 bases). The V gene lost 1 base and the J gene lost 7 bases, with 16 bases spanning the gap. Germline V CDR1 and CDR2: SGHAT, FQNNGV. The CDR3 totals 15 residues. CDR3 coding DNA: TGTGCCAGCAGCTTAGTCGGGACCGGAGCCCGTGGCTACACCTTC. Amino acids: CASSLVGTGARGYTF.

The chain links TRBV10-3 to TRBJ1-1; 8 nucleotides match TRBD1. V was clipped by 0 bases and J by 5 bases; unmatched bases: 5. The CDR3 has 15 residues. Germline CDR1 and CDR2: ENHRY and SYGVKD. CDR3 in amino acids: CAISESTRGLTEAFF. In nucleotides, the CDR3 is TGTGCCATCAGTGAGTCGACCAGGGGGCTTACTGAAGCTTTCTTT.

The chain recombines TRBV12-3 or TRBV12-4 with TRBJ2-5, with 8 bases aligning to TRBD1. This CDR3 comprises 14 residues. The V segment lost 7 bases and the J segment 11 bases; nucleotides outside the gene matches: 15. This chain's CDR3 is CASNDRGYYNEQYF. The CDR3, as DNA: TGTGCCAGCAATGACAGGGGTTACTACAATGAGCAGTACTTC.

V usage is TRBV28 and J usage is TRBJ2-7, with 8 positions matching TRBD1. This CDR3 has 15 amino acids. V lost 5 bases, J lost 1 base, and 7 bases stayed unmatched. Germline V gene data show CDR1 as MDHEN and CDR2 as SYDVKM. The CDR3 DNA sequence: TGTGCCAGCAGTATGGACAGGGATATTTCCTACGAGCAGTACTTC. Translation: CASSMDRDISYEQYF.

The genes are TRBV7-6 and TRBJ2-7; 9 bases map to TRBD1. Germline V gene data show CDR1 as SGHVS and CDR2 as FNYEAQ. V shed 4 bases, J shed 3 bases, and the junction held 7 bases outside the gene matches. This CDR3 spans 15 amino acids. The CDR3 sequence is CASSYGTGTVYEQYF. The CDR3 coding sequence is TGTGCCAGCAGCTATGGGACAGGGACCGTCTACGAGCAGTACTTC.